A single T cell receptor (beta chain) is shown here with its context. Its antigen is undetermined. The sample belongs to a study of regulatory and conventional T cells in RAG deficiency. General observations from the study: Other subsets showed 8.5 to 10-fold reductions, but Treg unique TCR beta sequences fell roughly 97-fold in these patients. Control T-cell subsets had markedly higher Shannon entropy and lower Simpson indices than RAG-deficient patients. In Omenn syndrome, Treg and Tconv repertoires overlapped >80%.

Generated by immunoSEQ multiplex PCR, the TCRdb table keeps only in-frame clones and is missing some. The sample has 21,000 or so clones; 85% to 95% are singletons. Germline loops: CDR1 SGDLS, CDR2 YYNGEE. CDR3 length: 17 amino acids. The V gene end was trimmed by 4 bases and the J gene end by 7 bases; junction bases not matched to a gene: 12. Genomic DNA came from blood conventional CD4+ T cells gated CD25-low CD127-high. These same data were also listed under a study on regulatory T cells. As that report states: The PCR used 52 TRBV and 13 TRBJ primers. In patients, unique TRB V-J pairs were restricted and V/J usage skewed, especially in Tregs.

Sequenced material: CD4+ T cells sorted from blood. This receptor was taken from a human donor in good health. The rearrangement links TRBV9 to TRBJ2-1, with 12 bases identical to TRBD1. In DNA, the CDR3 is TGTGCCAGCAGCCAGCCAACCGGGACAGGGGGCAAAAATGAGCAGTTCTTC. Its translation: CASSQPTGTGGKNEQFF.